Below are 16 T cell receptor beta chains sequenced from a single sample in a study of T cell repertoires in cytomegalovirus infection. For these TCRs, the target antigens are not known. A single record per CDR3 protein comes from TCRdb applying MiXCR to the reads. The sample lists 450,000 to 600,000 distinct CDR3 sequences, 40% to 50% seen once, with roughly two fifths in the top ten. This sample comprised cultured PBMCs, obtained from culture after CMV antigen stimulation. The source of these receptors is a human donor in good health (CMV status not recorded). Some clones in this sample may be carry-over from other donors' samples.

This clonotype occurred a few times. The CDR3 here is CASSLVQLVTEAFF. In nucleotides, the CDR3 is TGTGCCAGCAGTTTAGTCCAATTGGTCACTGAAGCTTTCTTT. The chain carries TRBV28 and TRBJ1-1; D gene uncertain. Germline V gives CDR1 MDHEN, CDR2 SYDVKM. The CDR3 has 14 amino acids. Trimming removed 2 bases at V and 4 bases at J, with 11 bases between.

This clonotype was seen a few times. This sequence joins TRBV20-1 and TRBJ2-3, with 10 bases identical to TRBD2. The J segment lost 2 bases and the V segment lost 6 bases, leaving 5 bases of the junction unmatched. The germline V gene has CDR1 DFQATT and CDR2 SNEGSKA (reference sequence). CDR3 size: 14 residues. The CDR3: CSARTSGNTDTQYF. The CDR3 DNA reads TGCAGTGCGCGGACTAGCGGAAACACAGATACGCAGTATTTT.

V gene TRBV10-3 combines with J gene TRBJ2-3; 10 bases are a match to TRBD1. The germline V gene has CDR1 ENHRY and CDR2 SYGVKD. The CDR3 is 15 residues long. V gave up 5 bases and J gave up 3 bases; unmatched junction bases: 5. The CDR3, as DNA: TGTGCCATCAGTCCGGGACAGGGGCTGACAGATACGCAGTATTTT. It translates to CAISPGQGLTDTQYF.

This clonotype occurred many times. V and J are TRBV7-2 and TRBJ2-5; the match to TRBD1 covers 12 bases. The CDR3 has 15 residues. V lost 5 bases, J lost 5 bases, and 6 bases stayed unmatched. Germline lookup yields CDR1 SGHTA and CDR2 FQGNSA. The CDR3 bases are TGTGCCAGCAGCCGGGACAGGGGGCGCGGCGAGACCCAGTACTTC. Protein sequence: CASSRDRGRGETQYF.

The genes are TRBV5-5 and TRBJ2-3; 15 bases map to TRBD2. The CDR3 has 16 amino acids. J lost 6 bases, V lost 4 bases, and 6 bases had no gene match. CDR1 is SGHKS, CDR2 YYEKEE, per germline (reference sequence). The CDR3 sequence: CASSPGTSGGRDTQYF. The CDR3 DNA is TGTGCCAGCAGCCCCGGGACTAGCGGGGGGAGGGATACGCAGTATTTT.

This sequence joins TRBV12-3 or TRBV12-4 and TRBJ2-7, with 7 bases that match TRBD1. The CDR3 runs to 15 residues. Trimming at V came to 5 bases and at J to 3 bases, leaving 10 bases not matched to a gene. The CDR3 nucleotides read TGTGCCAGCAGTCCCGAGGGGGCAGGGTACTACGAGCAGTACTTC. This encodes CASSPEGAGYYEQYF.

This clonotype was counted at least ten times. The chain is built from TRBV7-2 and TRBJ2-7; 9 nucleotides line up with TRBD2. V lost 4 bases, J lost 2 bases, and 9 bases stayed unmatched. CDR1 SGHTA and CDR2 FQGNSA come from the germline V gene. The CDR3 runs to 16 residues. The CDR3 bases are TGTGCCAGCAGCTGGGGTTGGCGGGAGGGCCCCTACGAGCAGTACTTC. Protein: CASSWGWREGPYEQYF.

This rearrangement joins TRBV7-3 to TRBJ1-1, with TRBD1 as a possible D gene (5 bases). The germline CDR1 and CDR2 sequences are SGHTA and FQGTGA. The ends were cut back, 4 bases at V and 6 bases at J, with 21 bases in the middle. The CDR3 sequence is 16 residues long. The CDR3 sequence is CASSSGPGGWVPEAFF. The CDR3 DNA reads as TGTGCCAGCAGCTCTGGACCCGGGGGATGGGTACCTGAAGCTTTCTTT.

The rearrangement uses TRBV19 and TRBJ2-1; 10 nucleotides line up with TRBD2. Trimming at V came to 3 bases and at J to 5 bases, leaving 7 bases not matched to a gene. This CDR3 comprises 16 residues. The germline V gene has CDR1 LNHDA and CDR2 SQIVND (reference sequence). CDR3 DNA sequence: TGTGCCAGTAGTATTCTAGCGGGAGTACTCAACAATGAGCAGTTCTTC. Translation: CASSILAGVLNNEQFF.

This clonotype was seen a handful of times. The J gene is TRBJ1-1, the V gene TRBV11-2, with no clear D. The CDR3 is 14 amino acids. Deletions cut 1 base from V and 2 bases from J, with 8 bases between. Per the germline V gene, CDR1 is SGHAT and CDR2 is FQNNGV. The CDR3 region is CASSLVGLNTEAFF. CDR3 nucleotides: TGTGCCAGCAGCTTAGTGGGCCTAAACACTGAAGCTTTCTTT.

This chain uses TRBV19 with TRBJ2-7, with D uncertain. V lost 7 bases and J 1 base, leaving 17 bases between the germline ends. The germline V gene encodes CDR1 LNHDA and CDR2 SQIVND (reference sequence). The CDR3 is 15 residues long. The DNA for the CDR3 is TGTGCCAGTACCCCGACCCTACACGGATCCTACGAGCAGTACTTC. Translation: CASTPTLHGSYEQYF.

The chain is built from TRBV4-3 and TRBJ2-5, with TRBD1 matching over 8 bases. Germline assignment: CDR1 LGHNA and CDR2 YSLEER. V lost 3 bases to trimming and J lost 4 bases; unmatched junction nucleotides: 10. This CDR3 has 16 amino acids. The CDR3 here is CASSQAQGDYGETQYF. CDR3 sequence (DNA): TGCGCCAGCAGCCAGGCACAGGGGGATTACGGAGAGACCCAGTACTTC.

This clonotype was seen only a few times. V and J are TRBV4-2 and TRBJ1-5; D gene uncertain. This CDR3 is built from 12 residues. V lost 1 base, J lost 6 bases, and 4 bases lay in between. From germline, CDR1 is LGHNA and CDR2 YNFKEQ. The DNA for the CDR3 is TGTGCCAGCAGCCAAGGGTTTCAGCCCCAGCATTTT. Its translation: CASSQGFQPQHF.

The rearrangement joins TRBV7-8 to TRBJ2-1, with 8 bases aligning to TRBD2. This CDR3 spans 16 amino acids. CDR1 and CDR2 (germline): SGHVS, FQNEAQ. J lost 2 bases, V lost 7 bases, and 10 bases had no gene match. This CDR3 reads CASTPWSGGTYNEQFF. DNA of the CDR3: TGTGCCAGCACCCCTTGGAGCGGGGGAACCTACAATGAGCAGTTCTTC. The variable domain in full, completed from reference TRBV7-8 and TRBJ2-1, reads GAGVSQSPRYKVAKRGQDVALRCDPISGHVSLFWYQQALGQGPEFLTYFQNEAQLDKSGLPSDRFFAERPEGSVSTLKIQRTQQEDSAVYLCASTPWSGGTYNEQFFGPGTRLTVL.

This rearrangement joins TRBV20-1 to TRBJ2-1; 9 positions match TRBD1. The CDR3 covers 12 residues. Germline CDR1 is DFQATT and CDR2 is SNEGSKA (reference sequence). With 6 bases clipped from V and 7 bases from J, the junction kept 4 bases outside the gene matches. The CDR3 DNA follows: TGCAGTGCCTGGACAGGGGAAAATGAGCAGTTCTTC. Its translation is CSAWTGENEQFF.

This clonotype was observed a handful of times. CDR3 nucleotide sequence: TGTGCCAGCAGCACATCGCTCGGGACCTTTACAGATACGCAGTATTTT. This codes for CASSTSLGTFTDTQYF. The chain recombines TRBV7-9 with TRBJ2-3; the D gene could be TRBD1 or TRBD2 (5 bases each). Germline lookup yields CDR1 SEHNR and CDR2 FQNEAQ (reference sequence). The CDR3 loop spans 16 amino acids. The germline V and J ends were trimmed by 5 bases and 3 bases, with 18 bases remaining between them.